This entry concerns a single T cell receptor beta chain. Its antigen remains unknown. These data are taken from a study of cytomegalovirus exposure and HLA in healthy donors. Notes on the study in general: The investigators catalogued some 160 TCR beta chains as cytomegalovirus-associated.

V lost 5 bases and J lost 6; bases outside the gene matches: 1. The CDR3 has 11 residues. Germline CDR1 is GTSNPN and CDR2 is SVGIG (reference sequence). Both 60 Vbeta primers and 13 Jbeta primers went into the PCR. Sequencing used immunoSEQ multiplex PCR; TCRdb keeps in-frame clones, though not all of them. The sample consists of 100,000 to 120,000 clones, about four fifths of them appearing once. The sequence was collected from a woman aged 55-70 years in good health and CMV-seropositive. The sample comprised PBMCs. V gene TRBV30 combines with J gene TRBJ2-1; 7 bases are a match to TRBD1. The CDR3 sequence is CAWAGGNEQFF. In DNA form, the CDR3 reads TGTGCCTGGGCAGGGGGCAATGAGCAGTTCTTC.